This TCR beta chain is from a study of vaccination and CD4 T cells after COVID-19. This CDR3 contains 11 residues. The J segment lost 5 bases and the V segment lost 12 bases, leaving 5 bases of the junction unmatched. CDR1 and CDR2 from the germline V gene are KGHDR and SFDVKD. Treatment denoted: approximately 9-day PBMC culture with coronavirus spike peptide pools or control peptides (ViraFEST assay). Comments on this clonotype: Its antigen is unknown.

The assay that was used to sequence DNA from cultured CD4+ T cells was the Oncomine TCR Beta short-read assay. TCRdb independently ran MiXCR on the PCR reads; one entry per CDR3 protein. The sample carries about 12,000 distinct CDR3 sequences, 20% recorded once. Sequenced material: CD4+ T cells from blood, cultured in vitro, taken before SARS-CoV-2 vaccination. The clonotype was recovered from a human donor who received a COVID-19 vaccine. The chain carries TRBV24-1 and TRBJ2-7; 8 positions match TRBD1. In DNA, the CDR3 is TGTGCCTCAGGACAGGGACACGAGCAGTACTTC. It codes for CASGQGHEQYF.